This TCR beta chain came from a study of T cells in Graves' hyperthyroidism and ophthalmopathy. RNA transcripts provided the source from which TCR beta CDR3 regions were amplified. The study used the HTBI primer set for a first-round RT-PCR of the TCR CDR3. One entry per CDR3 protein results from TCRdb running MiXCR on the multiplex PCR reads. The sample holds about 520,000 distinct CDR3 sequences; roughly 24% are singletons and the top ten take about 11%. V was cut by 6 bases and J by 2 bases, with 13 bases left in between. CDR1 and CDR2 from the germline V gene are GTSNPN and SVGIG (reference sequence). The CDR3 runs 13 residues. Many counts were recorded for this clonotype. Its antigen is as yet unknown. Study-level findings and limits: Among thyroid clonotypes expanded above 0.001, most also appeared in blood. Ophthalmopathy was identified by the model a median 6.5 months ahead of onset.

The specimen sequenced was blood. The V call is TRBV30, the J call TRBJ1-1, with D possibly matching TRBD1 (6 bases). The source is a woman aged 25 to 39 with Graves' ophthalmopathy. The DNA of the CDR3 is TGTGCCTGCTGGTGGGGGGCCAACACTGAAGCTTTCTTT. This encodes CACWWGANTEAFF.